Listed here is a single T cell receptor (beta chain). What it binds is not known. TCRdb reprocessed the 5' RACE reads via MiXCR and lists one record per CDR3 protein. The table lists about 400,000 distinct CDR3 sequences, approximately 20% of them singletons. These data are taken from a study of CD8 T cells in ankylosing spondylitis. Study conclusions and caveats: Disease-linked clones displayed a CD8+ phenotype and appeared relatively rarely in peripheral blood. Made up of fewer than 10 highly homologous variants, a TCR beta motif appeared characteristic of ankylosing spondylitis blood. Significantly higher representation of disease-linked clones was reported for matched ankylosing spondylitis synovial fluid.

J gave up 2 bases and V 7 bases, and 4 bases lay outside the gene matches. CDR3 length: 14 amino acids. Germline V gene data show CDR1 as SNHLY and CDR2 as FYNNEI. The sequencing sample was made of blood, either unsorted or a sorted T cell fraction (not recorded which). The receptor comes from a male donor with ankylosing spondylitis. The V call is TRBV2, the J call TRBJ2-7; TRBD2 aligns across 11 bases. CDR3: CASTPLAGAYEQYF. The CDR3, as DNA: TGTGCCAGCACCCCACTAGCGGGAGCCTACGAGCAGTACTTC.